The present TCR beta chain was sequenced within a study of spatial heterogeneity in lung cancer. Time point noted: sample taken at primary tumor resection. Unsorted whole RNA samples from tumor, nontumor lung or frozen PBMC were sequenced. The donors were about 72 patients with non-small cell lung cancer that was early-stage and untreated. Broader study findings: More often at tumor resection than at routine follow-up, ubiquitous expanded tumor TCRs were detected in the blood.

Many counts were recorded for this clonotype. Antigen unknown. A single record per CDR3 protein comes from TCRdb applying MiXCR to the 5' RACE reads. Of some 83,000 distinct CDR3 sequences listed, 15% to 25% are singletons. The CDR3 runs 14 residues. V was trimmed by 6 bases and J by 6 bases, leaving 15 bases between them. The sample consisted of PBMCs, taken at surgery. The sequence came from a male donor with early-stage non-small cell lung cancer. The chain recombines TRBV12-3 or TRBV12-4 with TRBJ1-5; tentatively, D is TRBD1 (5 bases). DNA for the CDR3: TGTGCCAGCAGCCCGGGTTGGGGGGGTCAGCCCCAGCATTTT. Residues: CASSPGWGGQPQHF.